One and the same sample provided the 23 T cell receptor beta chains below, sequenced in a study of cytomegalovirus exposure and HLA in healthy donors. Primers for the PCR totalled 60 Vbeta and 13 Jbeta. TCRdb keeps only in-frame clones here, not all; method: immunoSEQ multiplex PCR. This table has 53,000 or so clones, 70% to 75% appearing once. Sequenced: PBMCs. The receptors here all came from a man aged 25 to 45 in good health and CMV-seropositive.

The chain recombines TRBV28 with TRBJ1-5; possible D gene TRBD1, 6 bases. V shed 8 bases and J shed 7 bases, with 15 bases lying between them. Per germline, CDR1 MDHEN and CDR2 SYDVKM. The CDR3 loop spans 13 amino acids. Written as DNA, the CDR3 is TGTGCCAGCTGGGGGCGGATGAACCAGCCCCAGCATTTT. Protein product: CASWGRMNQPQHF.

CDR3 residues: CASSAVQGTYGYTF. The CDR3 DNA follows: TGTGCCAGCAGCGCGGTTCAGGGAACCTATGGCTACACCTTC. The chain couples TRBV5-5 to TRBJ1-2, with D possibly being TRBD1 (5 bases). The length of the CDR3 is 14 residues. CDR1 is SGHKS and CDR2 is YYEKEE in the germline V gene (reference sequence). The germline V and J ends were trimmed by 4 bases and 4 bases, with 14 bases remaining between them.

The rearrangement joins TRBV28 to TRBJ1-2, with 8 bases fitting TRBD1. CDR3 length equals 18 residues. V trimming: 2 bases; J trimming: 4 bases; junction bases outside the gene matches: 15. Germline V CDR1 and CDR2: MDHEN, SYDVKM. The CDR3 sequence is CASSLTRDRSPPFYGYTF. DNA for the CDR3: TGTGCCAGCAGTTTAACCCGGGACAGGTCTCCTCCATTCTATGGCTACACCTTC.

The V call is TRBV7-9, the J call TRBJ2-7; 9 bases line up with TRBD1. The CDR3 loop spans 14 amino acids. Germline trimming cut 7 bases from V and 5 bases from J; bases unmatched to any gene: 9. The germline V gene encodes CDR1 SEHNR and CDR2 FQNEAQ (reference sequence). This CDR3 reads CASKGQGLVDEQYF. CDR3 DNA: TGTGCCAGCAAAGGACAGGGGCTCGTCGACGAGCAGTACTTC.

The sample holds a few counts of this clone. The rearrangement links TRBV6-1 to TRBJ1-5; D may be TRBD1 (6 bases). The CDR3 runs 14 residues. The germline gives CDR1 MNHNS, CDR2 SASEGT. Trimming removed 2 bases from V and 7 bases from J, with 12 bases in between. For the CDR3, the DNA is TGTGCCAGCAGTGAACAGGGGAGCGAGCAGCCCCAGCATTTT. Protein product: CASSEQGSEQPQHF.

With respect to this clone: The junction departs from the called germline gene at one end, perhaps through a read error. The chain is built from TRBV28 and TRBJ2-3; maybe TRBD2 (5 bases). Germline V gives CDR1 MDHEN, CDR2 SYDVKM. The CDR3 consists of 13 residues. This CDR3 is CASSSPPLDLTDF. CDR3 nucleotides: TGTGCCAGCAGTTCGCCCCCTCTGGACTTAACGGATTTT.

In its sample, this clone was seen a few times. J is TRBJ1-2 and V is TRBV27; 7 bases agree with TRBD1. V lost 2 bases, J lost 7 bases, and 7 bases stayed unmatched. From germline, CDR1 is MNHEY and CDR2 SMNVEV (reference sequence). The length of the CDR3 is 14 residues. The CDR3 DNA sequence: TGTGCCAGCAGTTTAGGGCAGGGGGTTGGTGGCTACACCTTC. Translating gives CASSLGQGVGGYTF.

The chain employs TRBV10-3 and TRBJ2-2, with a weak D call TRBD1 (6 bases). Germline CDR1 reads ENHRY; CDR2 reads SYGVKD. The CDR3 length is 18 residues. The V end was cut by 5 bases, the J end by 0 bases, with 19 bases between. The chain's CDR3 is CAISSGTLVNANTGELFF. In DNA, the CDR3 is TGTGCCATCAGTTCCGGGACACTTGTTAACGCGAACACCGGGGAGCTGTTTTTT.

This clone was observed a few times. The chain joins TRBV10-2 to TRBJ1-1; 7 nucleotides agree with TRBD1. The CDR3 covers 11 residues. Trimming removed 3 bases from V and 14 bases from J; junction bases left unmatched: 6. Germline CDR1 and CDR2: WSHSY and SAAADI. The CDR3 is CASSEGTVFFF. CDR3 nucleotides: TGCGCCAGCAGTGAAGGGACAGTTTTCTTCTTT.

This clone was found once. The V gene is TRBV10-3, the J gene TRBJ2-1, with D possibly called TRBD1 or TRBD2 (6 bases each). V was clipped by 4 bases and J by 4 bases, with 11 bases between them. The CDR3 has 14 amino acids. Per germline, CDR1 ENHRY and CDR2 SYGVKD. CDR3 amino acids: CAISGSGAYNEQFF. DNA of the CDR3: TGTGCCATCAGTGGGTCGGGGGCATACAATGAGCAGTTCTTC.

The V gene is TRBV11-2, the J gene TRBJ2-6; the match to TRBD1 covers 8 bases. The CDR3 spans 15 residues. Looked up from germline, CDR1 is SGHAT and CDR2 is FQNNGV. V lost 5 bases, J lost 2 bases, and 2 bases stayed unmatched. CDR3 amino acids: CASSTTGAGANVLTF. CDR3 DNA: TGTGCCAGCAGCACGACAGGGGCTGGGGCCAACGTCCTGACTTTC. Drawing the rest from reference TRBV11-2 and TRBJ2-6, the complete variable domain is EAGVAQSPRYKIIEKRQSVAFWCNPISGHATLYWYQQILGQGPKLLIQFQNNGVVDDSQLPKDRFSAERLKGVDSTLKIQPAKLEDSAVYLCASSTTGAGANVLTFGAGSRLTVL.

Only a few counts were recorded for this clone. V is TRBV5-1 and J is TRBJ1-1, with 10 bases fitting TRBD1. J gave up 4 bases and V 0 bases, and 3 bases lay outside the gene matches. Germline values: CDR1 SGHRS, CDR2 YFSETQ. The length of the CDR3 is 15 residues. CDR3 region: CASSLETGGITEAFF. The CDR3 region has the DNA TGCGCCAGCAGCTTGGAGACAGGGGGCATCACTGAAGCTTTCTTT. Full variable domain (missing parts from reference TRBV5-1 and TRBJ1-1): KAGVTQTPRYLIKTRGQQVTLSCSPISGHRSVSWYQQTPGQGLQFLFEYFSETQRNKGNFPGRFSGRQFSNSRSEMNVSTLELGDSALYLCASSLETGGITEAFFGQGTRLTVV.

This clone is a singleton in its sample. This rearrangement joins TRBV14 to TRBJ2-7; D perhaps matches TRBD1 (6 bases). This CDR3 has 16 amino acids. CDR1 SGHDN and CDR2 FVKESK come from the germline V gene. With 4 bases removed from V and 0 bases from J, the gap between germline ends came to 16 bases. CDR3 bases: TGTGCCAGCAGCCCCCACGAGGGGGATTTCTCCTACGAGCAGTACTTC. Translation gives CASSPHEGDFSYEQYF. Drawing the rest from reference TRBV14 and TRBJ2-7, the complete variable domain is EAGVTQFPSHSVIEKGQTVTLRCDPISGHDNLYWYRRVMGKEIKFLLHFVKESKQDESGMPNNRFLAERTGGTYSTLKVQPAELEDSGVYFCASSPHEGDFSYEQYFGPGTRLTVT.

The chain uses TRBV15 and TRBJ1-6, with a tentative D call TRBD1 (5 bases). This CDR3 comprises 17 residues. From germline, CDR1 is LNHNV and CDR2 YYDKDF (reference sequence). Trimming removed 1 base at V and 5 bases at J, with 15 bases between. CDR3 region: CATSRGGTLAHNSPLHF. The CDR3 bases are TGTGCCACCAGCAGAGGCGGGACGCTGGCCCATAATTCACCCCTCCACTTT.

This chain connects TRBV5-1 to TRBJ1-4, with 8 nucleotides matching TRBD1. This CDR3 contains 16 residues. Germline V gene lookup returns CDR1 SGHRS and CDR2 YFSETQ. The trim removed 4 bases at V and 0 bases at J, leaving 5 bases unmatched. CDR3 nucleotides: TGCGCCAGCAGCCGAGGACAGGGTGCAACTAATGAAAAACTGTTTTTT. Its protein product is CASSRGQGATNEKLFF.

This clone was picked up a small number of times. Germline and junction disagree at one end, which may indicate a read error. This chain uses TRBV2 with TRBJ1-4, with D uncertain. This CDR3 comprises 17 residues. Germline V gives CDR1 SNHLY, CDR2 FYNNEI. The CDR3 nucleotides read TGTGCCAGCATTGAAAACAGATTATTAGAAGGTGATGAAAAACTGTTTTTT. Translating gives CASIENRLLEGDEKLFF. Variable domain in full (rest from reference TRBV2 and TRBJ1-4): EPEVTQTPSHQVTQMGQEVILRCVPISNHLYFYWYRQILGQKVEFLVSFYNNEISEKSEIFDDQFSVERPDGSNFTLKIRSTKLEDSAMYFCASIENRLLEGDEKLFFGSGTQLSVL.

The rearrangement uses TRBV11-2 and TRBJ1-6; 9 bases fit TRBD1. The CDR3 spans 15 residues. Unmatched junction bases numbered 5, after V lost 5 bases and J lost 6 bases. Germline V gives CDR1 SGHAT, CDR2 FQNNGV. CDR3 DNA sequence: TGTGCCAGCAGCCGCGAGGGACAGGGTAATTCACCCCTCCACTTT. Its translation: CASSREGQGNSPLHF.

V is TRBV25-1 and J is TRBJ1-1; D unresolved. Germline CDR1 is MGHDK and CDR2 is SYGVNS. With 2 bases removed from V and 5 bases from J, the gap between germline ends came to 9 bases. The CDR3 is 13 amino acids. The CDR3 loop reads CASSETSGTEAFF. CDR3 DNA sequence: TGTGCCAGCAGTGAAACGTCAGGAACTGAAGCTTTCTTT.

The genes are TRBV11-2 and TRBJ2-7, with D possibly being TRBD1 (6 bases). V was cut by 1 base and J by 5 bases, with 21 bases left in between. Looked up from germline, CDR1 is SGHAT and CDR2 is FQNNGV. The CDR3 runs to 17 residues. CDR3: CASSLGRSGDVRDEQYF. As DNA, the CDR3 is TGTGCCAGCAGCTTAGGTCGTTCAGGGGACGTTCGAGACGAGCAGTACTTC.

The chain employs TRBV6-1 and TRBJ1-1; D remains unclear. The germline V gene has CDR1 MNHNS and CDR2 SASEGT. CDR3 length equals 15 residues. Trimming took off 5 bases at V and 4 bases at J, with 17 bases between the two ends. CDR3 sequence: CASSPDLLGSTEAFF. CDR3 bases: TGTGCCAGCAGTCCGGACCTTCTCGGGAGCACTGAAGCTTTCTTT.

The rearrangement joins TRBV10-3 to TRBJ2-7; 9 bases agree with TRBD1. Losses at the gene ends were 6 bases for V and 3 bases for J; bases not matched to a gene: 6. Per the germline V gene, CDR1 is ENHRY and CDR2 is SYGVKD. The CDR3 length is 14 residues. CDR3 bases: TGTGCCATCAGCTCGACAGGGGGGGTCTACGAGCAGTACTTC. Amino acid sequence: CAISSTGGVYEQYF.

The chain links TRBV4-2 to TRBJ1-1, with TRBD1 matching 7 bases. CDR3 length equals 15 residues. The V and J ends lost 2 bases and 1 base, in that order; junction bases with no gene match: 4. CDR1 is LGHNA, CDR2 YNFKEQ, per germline. CDR3 coding DNA: TGTGCCAGCAGCCAATTACAGGGGACGAACACTGAAGCTTTCTTT. Its protein is CASSQLQGTNTEAFF.

The V call is TRBV30, the J call TRBJ1-1, with a weak D call TRBD1 (6 bases). The CDR3 has 14 residues. V gave up 0 bases and J gave up 9 bases, with 17 bases separating them. Germline V lookup: CDR1 GTSNPN, CDR2 SVGIG (reference sequence). Here the CDR3 reads CAWSVSGGPLKAFF. For the CDR3, the DNA is TGTGCCTGGAGTGTATCGGGGGGCCCCCTGAAAGCTTTCTTT.